The TCR beta chain described here comes from a study of regulatory T cells in long-lasting Graves disease. General study findings and limits: The TCR repertoire of persistent Graves' patients was less diverse than that of newly diagnosed ones. Repertoires from persistent disease leaned toward TRBV28, TRBJ1-2 and TRBJ2-5.

Time point denoted: newly diagnosed GD, antithyroid drugs for less than 3 months. PBMCs were the source of the RNA used for TCR sequencing. Concerning this clonotype itself: What it recognizes is unknown.

Germline CDR1 is SEHNR and CDR2 is FQNEAQ (reference sequence). V lost 4 bases to trimming and J lost 1 base; unmatched junction nucleotides: 4. The CDR3 consists of 15 residues. The TCR beta library used iRepertoire HTBI primers with Arm-PCR amplification of CDR3. TCRdb recomputed calls from the multiplex PCR reads with MiXCR, one row per CDR3 protein. Here the sample spans approximately 540,000 distinct CDR3 sequences, around 13% being singletons. The data were also submitted as part of a second study, on T cells in Graves' hyperthyroidism and ophthalmopathy.

The genes are TRBV7-9 and TRBJ2-3, with TRBD2 matching 8 bases. The sequence came from a woman aged 25 to 39 with Graves disease. Sequencing was performed on peripheral blood mononuclear cells (PBMCs), taken at new diagnosis, from a patient treated with antithyroid drugs. This CDR3 is CASSYLLAGTDTQYF. DNA for the CDR3: TGTGCCAGCAGCTACTTACTAGCGGGCACAGATACGCAGTATTTT.